Below, one TCR beta chain is given with its context. Its target is not known. The sample originates from a study of OX40 agonist ivuxolimab in advanced cancers. Study information: Every 2 weeks, patients received ivuxolimab intravenously, dosed at 0.01 to 10 mg/kg. Patients treated during dose escalation were battling hepatocellular carcinoma, melanoma, renal cell or head and neck cancer. Study conclusions and caveats: By week 6 at 0.1 to 3.0 mg/kg, blood CD4+ and CD8+ T cells had expanded clonally. Expansion of clones was among the lowest in partial responders at 0.1-3.0 mg/kg.

Some clones are missing from TCRdb's copy, which holds only in-frame ones; the method was immunoSEQ multiplex PCR. This table has tens of thousands of clones, about 77% appearing once. V was trimmed by 0 bases and J by 0 bases, leaving 9 bases between them. This CDR3 is 16 amino acids long. Per germline, CDR1 KGHSH and CDR2 LQKENI. The sequence was obtained from an adult with an advanced solid tumor such as melanoma, head and neck, liver or kidney cancer. The sample here was CD4+ or CD8+ T cells sorted from blood, taken in a trial of the OX40 agonist ivuxolimab. This chain links TRBV18 with TRBJ1-3; the D gene is possibly TRBD1 (6 bases). The CDR3, as DNA: TGTGCCAGCTCACCACCGGGACAATACTCTGGAAACACCATATATTTT. Translation gives CASSPPGQYSGNTIYF.